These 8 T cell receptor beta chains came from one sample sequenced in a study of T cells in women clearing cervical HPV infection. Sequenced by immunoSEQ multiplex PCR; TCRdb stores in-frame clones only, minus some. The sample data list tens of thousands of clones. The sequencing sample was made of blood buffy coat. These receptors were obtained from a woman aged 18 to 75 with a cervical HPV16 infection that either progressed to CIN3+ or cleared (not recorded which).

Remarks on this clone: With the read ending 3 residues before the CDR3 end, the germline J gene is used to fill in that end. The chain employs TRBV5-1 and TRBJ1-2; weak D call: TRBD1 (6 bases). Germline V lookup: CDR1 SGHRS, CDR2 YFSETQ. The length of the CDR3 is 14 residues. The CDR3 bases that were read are TGCGCCAGCAGCCTGGGGGACCGGCAGGGGGGC. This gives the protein CASSLGDRQGG. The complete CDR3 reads CASSLGDRQGGYTF.

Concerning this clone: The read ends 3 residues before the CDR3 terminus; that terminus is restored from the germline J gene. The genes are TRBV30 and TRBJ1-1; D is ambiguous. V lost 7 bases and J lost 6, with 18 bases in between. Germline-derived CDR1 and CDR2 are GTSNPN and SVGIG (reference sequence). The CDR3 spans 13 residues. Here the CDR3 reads CAYLGGQFSEAFF. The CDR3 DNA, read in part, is TGTGCCTACCTAGGCGGTCAGTTTTCTGAA.

CDR3 protein: CASSLDTQETQYF. The CDR3 DNA, read in part, is TGTGCCAGCAGCTTGGACACGCAAGAGACC. V and J are TRBV5-6 and TRBJ2-5, with D hard to call. The CDR3 end lies 3 residues beyond the end of the read and is filled in from the germline J gene. There are 13 residues in the CDR3. V dropped 0 bases and J dropped 2 bases, with 5 bases sitting between them. Germline lookup yields CDR1 SGHDT and CDR2 YYEEEE.

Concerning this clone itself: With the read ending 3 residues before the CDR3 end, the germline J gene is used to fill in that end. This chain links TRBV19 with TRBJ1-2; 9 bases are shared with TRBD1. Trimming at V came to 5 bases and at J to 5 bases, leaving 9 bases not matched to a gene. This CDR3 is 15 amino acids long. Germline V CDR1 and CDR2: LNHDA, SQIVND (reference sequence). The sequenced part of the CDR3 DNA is TGTGCCAGTAGTGCGCTACGGGACAGGGTTTATGGC. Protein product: CASSALRDRVYG. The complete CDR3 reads CASSALRDRVYGYTF.

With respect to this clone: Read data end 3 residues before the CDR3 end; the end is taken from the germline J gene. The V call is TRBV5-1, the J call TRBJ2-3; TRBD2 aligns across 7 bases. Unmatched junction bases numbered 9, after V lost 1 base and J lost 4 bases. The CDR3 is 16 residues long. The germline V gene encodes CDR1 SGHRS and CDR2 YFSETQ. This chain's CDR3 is CASSLSTAGVADTQYF. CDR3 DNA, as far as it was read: TGCGCCAGCAGCTTGAGCACGGCGGGAGTGGCAGATACG.

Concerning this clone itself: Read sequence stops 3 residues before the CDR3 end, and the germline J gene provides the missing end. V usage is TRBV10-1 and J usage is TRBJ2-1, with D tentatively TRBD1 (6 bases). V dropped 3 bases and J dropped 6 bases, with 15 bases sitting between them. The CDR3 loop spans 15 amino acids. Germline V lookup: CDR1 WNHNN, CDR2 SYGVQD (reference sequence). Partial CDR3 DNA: TGCGCCAGCAGTGACCGGGACATCGGATTCAATGAG. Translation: CASSDRDIGFNE. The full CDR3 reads CASSDRDIGFNEQFF.

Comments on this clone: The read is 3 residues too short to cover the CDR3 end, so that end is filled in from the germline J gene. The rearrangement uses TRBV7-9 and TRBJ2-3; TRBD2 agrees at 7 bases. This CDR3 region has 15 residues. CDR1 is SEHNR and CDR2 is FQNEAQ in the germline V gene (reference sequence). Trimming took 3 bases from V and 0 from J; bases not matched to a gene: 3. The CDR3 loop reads CASSLSSGSTDTQYF. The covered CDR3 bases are TGTGCCAGCAGCTTGTCTAGCGGCAGCACAGATACG.

CDR3 sequence: CSALGLYSNQPQHF. The CDR3 bases that were read are TGCAGTGCTCTGGGACTGTATAGCAATCAGCCC. The rearrangement uses TRBV20-1 and TRBJ1-5, with D perhaps TRBD1 (5 bases). Read sequence stops 3 residues before the CDR3 end, and the germline J gene provides the missing end. Germline V gene data show CDR1 as DFQATT and CDR2 as SNEGSKA (reference sequence). The CDR3 is 14 residues long. Trimming left V 5 bases short and J 0 bases short, with 11 bases between.